This T cell receptor beta chain appears in the sequencing data of a study of CD8+CD57+ T cells in acquired aplastic anemia (dated by TCRdb to 2016 to 2019). In terms of the full investigation: Extracted DNA from sorted CD4+ and CD8+ cells averaged about 3.4 ug, ranging from roughly 0.19 to 27.4 ug. A CD8+CD57+ expansion meant a frequency higher than the mean frequency seen in healthy subjects.

Many counts were recorded for this clonotype. Its antigen target is currently unknown. The input lacks base qualities; no much larger clone sits a single base away. The patients picked for sequencing were ones in whom flow cytometry had shown an expansion of CD8+CD57+ cells. All patients had severe acquired aplastic anemia diagnosed by International Study of Aplastic Anemia and Agranulocytosis and Camitta criteria. No patient had received any therapy when blood was sampled. In the study, sorted CD4+ and CD8+ blood T cells from patients with severe aplastic anemia and from healthy subjects underwent deep sequencing of TCR repertoires. Patients were enrolled under clinicaltrials.gov protocols 00001620, 01623167, 00001397, 00071045, 00081523 and 00961064 in the USA. Ficoll-Paque density gradient centrifugation was used to isolate peripheral blood mononuclear cells. Before DNA extraction, CD4+ and CD8+ T cells were sorted by FACS or by magnetic beads.

In the germline V gene, CDR1 corresponds to MNHEY and CDR2 to SVGAGI. The V end loses 3 bases and the J end loses 4 bases, and a stretch of 6 bases separates them. The cysteine opens and the phenylalanine closes a CDR3 of 13 amino acids. Only CDR3 DNA is held: 39 bases, read in frame from base 1. The paper as a whole reports these results and caveats: Between patients and healthy controls, no significant difference in CD8+ Simpson's diversity was found (P=0.060). Although around 30 CD8+ CDR3 sequences were shared by patients and controls, these sequences appeared highly expressed in patients and within the immunodominant clones of patients.

Genomic DNA served as template for TCR beta VDJ combination and CDR3 sequence profiling. TCR repertoire sequencing was run on an Illumina HiSeq 2000. The paper's processing steps were these. TRBV/TRBJ rearrangement plots, CDR3 size and DJ length profiles, and Simpson's diversity index were used to evaluate the repertoires. The most abundant DNA sequence in the deep sequencing data was defined as the immunodominant clone. CDR3 amino acid sequences were screened for sharing across subjects and compared with published repertoires and the VDJdb database. TCRdb cleaned the public reads at Q25 with fastp, built clones with MiXCR and kept in-frame beta chains. When rows share a CDR3 protein, they turn into one entry using the most common DNA and genes. The V and J calls come from TCRdb's annotation, not from the publication. The sample data list approximately 190,000 distinct CDR3 sequences, and more than 45% of these were observed just once. Together, the top ten hold approximately 9.7% of the sample.

The sample comprised sorted CD4+, CD8+, or CD8+CD57+ T cells (not recorded which) from PBMCs. The origin of this receptor is a human donor with aplastic anemia. The sequence joins TRBV6-5 to TRBJ2-2; a confident D gene designation cannot be given. The CDR3 sequence is CASSYYGTGELFF. The nucleotides read TGTGCCAGCAGTTATTACGGCACCGGGGAGCTGTTTTTT.